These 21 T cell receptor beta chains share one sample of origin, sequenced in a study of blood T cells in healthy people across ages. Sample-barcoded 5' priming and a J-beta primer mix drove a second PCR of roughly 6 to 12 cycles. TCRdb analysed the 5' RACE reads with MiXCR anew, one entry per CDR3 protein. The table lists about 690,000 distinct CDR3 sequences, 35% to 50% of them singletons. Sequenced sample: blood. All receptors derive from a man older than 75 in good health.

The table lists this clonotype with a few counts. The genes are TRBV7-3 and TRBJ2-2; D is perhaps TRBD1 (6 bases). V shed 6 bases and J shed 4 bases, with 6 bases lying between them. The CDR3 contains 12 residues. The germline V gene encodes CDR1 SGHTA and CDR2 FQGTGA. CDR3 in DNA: TGTGCCAGCAGGGGGGCCACCGGGGAGCTGTTTTTT. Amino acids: CASRGATGELFF.

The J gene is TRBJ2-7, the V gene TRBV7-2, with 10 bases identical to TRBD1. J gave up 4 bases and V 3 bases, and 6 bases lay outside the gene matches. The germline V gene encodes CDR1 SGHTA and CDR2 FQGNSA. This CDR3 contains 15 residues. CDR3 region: CASSLGTGAAYEQYF. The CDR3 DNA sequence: TGTGCCAGCAGCTTGGGGACAGGGGCCGCATACGAGCAGTACTTC.

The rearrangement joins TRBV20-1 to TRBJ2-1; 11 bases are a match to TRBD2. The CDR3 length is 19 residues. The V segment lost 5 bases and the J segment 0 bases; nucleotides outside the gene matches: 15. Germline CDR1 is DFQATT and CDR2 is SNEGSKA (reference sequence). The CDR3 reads CSAASGTSGTGSSYNEQFF. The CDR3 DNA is TGCAGTGCTGCCTCCGGGACTAGCGGAACTGGGAGCTCCTACAATGAGCAGTTCTTC.

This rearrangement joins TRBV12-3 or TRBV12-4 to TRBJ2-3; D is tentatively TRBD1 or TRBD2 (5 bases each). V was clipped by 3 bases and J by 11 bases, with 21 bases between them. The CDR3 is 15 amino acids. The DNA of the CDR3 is TGTGCCAGCAGTTTTCCGGGACGTCAAGCTCAGGGGCAGTATTTT. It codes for CASSFPGRQAQGQYF.

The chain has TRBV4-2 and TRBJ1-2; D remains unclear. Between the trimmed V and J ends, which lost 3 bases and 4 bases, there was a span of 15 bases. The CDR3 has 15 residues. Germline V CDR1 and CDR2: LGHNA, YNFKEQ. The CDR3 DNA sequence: TGTGCCAGCAGCCAGGCTGGCGACGGTAGCTATGGCTACACCTTC. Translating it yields CASSQAGDGSYGYTF.

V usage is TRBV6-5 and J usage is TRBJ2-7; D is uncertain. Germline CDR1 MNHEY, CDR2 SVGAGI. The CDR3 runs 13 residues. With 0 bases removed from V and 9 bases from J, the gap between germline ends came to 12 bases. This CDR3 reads CASSYSLVKGQYF. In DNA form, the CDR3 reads TGTGCCAGCAGTTACTCGTTGGTAAAGGGGCAGTACTTC.

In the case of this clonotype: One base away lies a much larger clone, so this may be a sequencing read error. For the CDR3, the DNA is TGTGCCAGTAGTATCGGTCGGCAGGGAACCTTCCAAGCGACCCAGTACTTC. It codes for CASSIGRQGTFQATQYF. The chain employs TRBV19 and TRBJ2-7; TRBD1 is a possible D gene (5 bases). The tail of the sequence fits TRBJ2-5 better, so the J call may be wrong. In germline, CDR1 is LNHDA, CDR2 SQIVND (reference sequence). The CDR3 has 17 amino acids.

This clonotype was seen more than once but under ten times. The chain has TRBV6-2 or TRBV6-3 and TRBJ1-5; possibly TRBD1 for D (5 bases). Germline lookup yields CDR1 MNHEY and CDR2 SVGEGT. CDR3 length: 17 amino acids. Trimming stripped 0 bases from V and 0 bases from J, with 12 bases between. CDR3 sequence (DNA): TGTGCCAGCAGTTACTCGACGACAGTGGATAGCAATCAGCCCCAGCATTTT. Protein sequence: CASSYSTTVDSNQPQHF.

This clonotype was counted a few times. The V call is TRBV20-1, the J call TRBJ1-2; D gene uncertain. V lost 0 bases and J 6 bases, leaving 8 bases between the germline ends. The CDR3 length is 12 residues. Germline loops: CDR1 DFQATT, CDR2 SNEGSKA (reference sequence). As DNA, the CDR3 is TGCAGTGCTAGAGATCCGGGAAATGGCTACACCTTC. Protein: CSARDPGNGYTF.

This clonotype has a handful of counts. The CDR3 reads CATSDGLKDTRSATQYF. DNA for the CDR3: TGTGCCACCAGTGATGGTTTAAAGGACACTCGTTCGGCTACGCAGTATTTT. This chain connects TRBV24-1 to TRBJ2-3; perhaps TRBD1 as D (5 bases). Trimming stripped 3 bases from V and 8 bases from J, with 23 bases between. The CDR3 sequence is 17 residues long. CDR1 KGHDR and CDR2 SFDVKD come from the germline V gene.

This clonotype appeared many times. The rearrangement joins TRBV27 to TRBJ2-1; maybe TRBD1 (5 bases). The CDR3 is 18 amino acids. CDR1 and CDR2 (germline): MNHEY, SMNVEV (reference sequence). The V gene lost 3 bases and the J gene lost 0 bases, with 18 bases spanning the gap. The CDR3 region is CASSLTPHRILSYNEQFF. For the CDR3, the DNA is TGTGCCAGCAGTTTGACACCCCACAGGATTCTCTCCTACAATGAGCAGTTCTTC.

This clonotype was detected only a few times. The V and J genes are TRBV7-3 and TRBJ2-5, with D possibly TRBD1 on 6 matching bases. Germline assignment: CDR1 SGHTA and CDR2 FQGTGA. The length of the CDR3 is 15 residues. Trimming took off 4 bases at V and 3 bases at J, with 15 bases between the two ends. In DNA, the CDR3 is TGTGCCAGCAGCTCCGGACAGCAAATAGAAGAGACCCAGTACTTC. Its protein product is CASSSGQQIEETQYF. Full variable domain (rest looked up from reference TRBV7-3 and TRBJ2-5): GAGVSQTPSNKVTEKGKYVELRCDPISGHTALYWYRQSLGQGPEFLIYFQGTGAADDSGLPNDRFFAVRPEGSVSTLKIQRTERGDSAVYLCASSSGQQIEETQYFGPGTRLLVL.

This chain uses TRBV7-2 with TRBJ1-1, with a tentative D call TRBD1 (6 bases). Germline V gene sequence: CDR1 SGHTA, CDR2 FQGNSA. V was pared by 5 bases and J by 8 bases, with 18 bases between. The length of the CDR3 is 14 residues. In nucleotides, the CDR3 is TGTGCCAGCAGCGTTCCCGGACAGCTGTTGGAAGCTTTCTTT. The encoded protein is CASSVPGQLLEAFF.

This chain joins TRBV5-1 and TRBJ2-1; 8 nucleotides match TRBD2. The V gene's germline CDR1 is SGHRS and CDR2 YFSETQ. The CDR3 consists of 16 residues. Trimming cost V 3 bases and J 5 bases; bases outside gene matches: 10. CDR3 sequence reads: CASSSAAGAENNEQFF. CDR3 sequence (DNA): TGCGCCAGCAGCTCCGCAGCGGGGGCCGAAAACAATGAGCAGTTCTTC.

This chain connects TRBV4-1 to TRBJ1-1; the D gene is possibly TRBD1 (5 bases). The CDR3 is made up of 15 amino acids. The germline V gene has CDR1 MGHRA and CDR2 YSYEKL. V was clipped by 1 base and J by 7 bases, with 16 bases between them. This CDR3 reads CASSQGTRVVSEAFF. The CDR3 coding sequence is TGCGCCAGCAGCCAAGGAACCAGGGTGGTGAGTGAAGCTTTCTTT.

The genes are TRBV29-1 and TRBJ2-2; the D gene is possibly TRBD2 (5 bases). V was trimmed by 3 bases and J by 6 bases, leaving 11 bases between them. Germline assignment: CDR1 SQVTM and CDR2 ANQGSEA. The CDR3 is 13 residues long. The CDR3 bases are TGCAGCGTTGAGGAGGCCCAGTCCGGGGAGCTGTTTTTT. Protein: CSVEEAQSGELFF.

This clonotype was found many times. CDR3 coding DNA: TGTGCCAGCAGCGTAGGTACTAGCGGCACAGATACGCAGTATTTT. It specifies CASSVGTSGTDTQYF. This chain uses TRBV9 with TRBJ2-3, with 7 bases that match TRBD2. Trimming cost V 0 bases and J 1 base; bases outside gene matches: 2. The V gene's germline CDR1 is SGDLS and CDR2 YYNGEE. The CDR3 consists of 15 residues.

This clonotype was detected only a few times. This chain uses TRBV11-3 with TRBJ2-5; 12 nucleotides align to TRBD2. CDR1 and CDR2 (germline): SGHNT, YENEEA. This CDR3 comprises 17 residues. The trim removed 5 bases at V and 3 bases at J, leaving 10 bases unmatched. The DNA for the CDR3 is TGTGCCAGCAGCAAAGGGCGGCTAGCGGGAGGGAAAGAGACCCAGTACTTC. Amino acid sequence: CASSKGRLAGGKETQYF. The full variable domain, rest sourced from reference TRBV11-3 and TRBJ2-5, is EAGVVQSPRYKIIEKKQPVAFWCNPISGHNTLYWYLQNLGQGPELLIRYENEEAVDDSQLPKDRFSAERLKGVDSTLKIQPAELGDSAVYLCASSKGRLAGGKETQYFGPGTRLLVL.

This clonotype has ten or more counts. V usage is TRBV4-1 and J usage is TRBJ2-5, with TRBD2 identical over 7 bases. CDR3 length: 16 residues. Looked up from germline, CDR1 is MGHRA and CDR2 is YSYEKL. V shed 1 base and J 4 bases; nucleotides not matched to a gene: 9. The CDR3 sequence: CASSQAGRLAGETQYF. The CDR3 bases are TGCGCCAGCAGCCAAGCTGGAAGACTAGCAGGAGAGACCCAGTACTTC.

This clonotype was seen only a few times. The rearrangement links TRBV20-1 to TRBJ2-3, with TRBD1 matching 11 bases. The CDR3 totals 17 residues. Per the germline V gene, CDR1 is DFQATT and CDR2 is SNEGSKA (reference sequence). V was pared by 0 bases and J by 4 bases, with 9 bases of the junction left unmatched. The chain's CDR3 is CSARERPGTGGSDTQYF. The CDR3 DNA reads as TGCAGTGCTAGAGAGAGACCCGGGACAGGGGGGTCAGATACGCAGTATTTT.

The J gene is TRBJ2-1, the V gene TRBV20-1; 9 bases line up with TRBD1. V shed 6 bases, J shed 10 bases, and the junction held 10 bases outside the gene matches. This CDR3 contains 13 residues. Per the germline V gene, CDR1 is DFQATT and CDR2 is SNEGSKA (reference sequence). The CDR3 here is CSARDRVGLEQFF. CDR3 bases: TGCAGTGCCCGGGACAGGGTGGGTTTGGAGCAGTTCTTC.